The 25 T cell receptor beta chains in this list originate from one sample, sequenced in a study of glioma-infiltrating T cells after dendritic cell vaccination. The repertoire was sequenced with immunoSEQ multiplex PCR; TCRdb's copy has only in-frame clones and lacks some. Of around 89,000 clones listed, around 86% are singletons. The source was blood, collected before dendritic cell vaccination. These receptors were obtained from a human donor with glioblastoma.

V is TRBV5-6 and J is TRBJ1-2, with 11 bases aligning to TRBD1. The CDR3 loop spans 17 amino acids. Germline values: CDR1 SGHDT, CDR2 YYEEEE. The trim removed 6 bases at V and 5 bases at J, leaving 15 bases unmatched. This CDR3 reads CASTRAGLGQGAYGYTF. Here the CDR3 DNA reads TGTGCCAGCACGCGAGCCGGTCTAGGACAGGGGGCTTATGGCTACACCTTC.

A single count supports this clone. The V call is TRBV2, the J call TRBJ1-1; tentative D call: TRBD1 (5 bases). CDR3 length: 14 amino acids. V shed 2 bases and J shed 8 bases, with 15 bases lying between them. Germline CDR1 and CDR2: SNHLY and FYNNEI. CDR3 amino acids: CASSEIAGRKEAFF. DNA for the CDR3: TGTGCCAGCAGTGAAATAGCGGGACGGAAAGAAGCTTTCTTT.

The genes are TRBV7-9 and TRBJ2-7; the match to TRBD2 covers 12 bases. CDR1 is SEHNR and CDR2 is FQNEAQ in the germline V gene (reference sequence). V shed 5 bases, J shed 2 bases, and the junction held 13 bases outside the gene matches. This CDR3 has 18 residues. The CDR3 loop is CASSTPVTSGGLTYEQYF. The CDR3 coding sequence is TGTGCCAGCAGCACCCCCGTGACTAGCGGGGGTTTGACCTACGAGCAGTACTTC.

The chain links TRBV4-3 to TRBJ2-4; no firm D call. Germline V gene sequence: CDR1 LGHNA, CDR2 YSLEER. V gave up 1 base and J gave up 3 bases, with 16 bases separating them. This CDR3 comprises 17 residues. The CDR3 sequence: CASSQGSKSLGKNIQYF. The CDR3 nucleotides are TGCGCCAGCAGCCAAGGGAGTAAGAGCCTAGGCAAAAACATTCAGTACTTC.

The CDR3 protein is CASSPSGSSYNEQFF. The CDR3 region has the DNA TGTGCCAGCAGCCCTAGCGGAAGCTCCTACAATGAGCAGTTCTTC. The V gene is TRBV9, the J gene TRBJ2-1, with TRBD2 identical over 7 bases. Germline V gene lookup returns CDR1 SGDLS and CDR2 YYNGEE. The CDR3 totals 15 residues. V was pared by 4 bases and J by 0 bases, with 4 bases of the junction left unmatched.

The V and J genes are TRBV14 and TRBJ2-7; D call uncertain. Germline lookup yields CDR1 SGHDN and CDR2 FVKESK. CDR3 size: 15 residues. The V gene lost 0 bases and the J gene lost 5 bases, with 14 bases spanning the gap. CDR3 amino acids: CASSQDLFARDEQYF. CDR3 sequence (DNA): TGTGCCAGCAGCCAAGATCTTTTTGCCCGGGACGAGCAGTACTTC.

The CDR3 sequence: CASSKRGGYGYTF. Here the CDR3 DNA reads TGTGCCAGCAGTAAACGTGGGGGGTATGGCTACACCTTC. The V call is TRBV6-5, the J call TRBJ1-2; perhaps TRBD1 as D (5 bases). Trimming left V 5 bases short and J 5 bases short, with 12 bases between. The CDR3 totals 13 residues. Germline CDR1 is MNHEY and CDR2 is SVGAGI.

The sample holds one count of this clone. The limits of the CDR3 on the DNA are not certain, so only TCRdb's listed CDR3 is given. The rearrangement uses TRBV7-3 and TRBJ1-1; whether TRBD1, the table's D call, matches the DNA was not checked. The germline V gene encodes CDR1 SGHTA and CDR2 FQGTGA. Ends included, the CDR3 has 12 residues. The CDR3: CASSFGQGATFF.

V usage is TRBV11-3 and J usage is TRBJ1-3; 9 positions agree with TRBD1. This CDR3 has 15 residues. CDR1 SGHNT and CDR2 YENEEA come from the germline V gene. V gave up 5 bases and J gave up 1 base; unmatched junction bases: 3. The DNA for the CDR3 is TGTGCCAGCAGCAAGGGACAGGGTTCTGGAAACACCATATATTTT. The encoded protein is CASSKGQGSGNTIYF.

The chain links TRBV23-1 to TRBJ1-5; 7 bases fit TRBD1. TRBV23-1 is known as an ORF, though its function is uncertain. This CDR3 is built from 14 residues. The junction had 3 bases not matched to a gene; V was cut back by 2 bases and J by 5 bases. CDR3 in amino acids: CASSQNTGDQPQHF. CDR3 nucleotide sequence: TGCGCCAGCAGTCAAAACACAGGGGATCAGCCCCAGCATTTT.

This sequence joins TRBV5-1 and TRBJ2-1; TRBD2 matches 9 bases. The CDR3 runs to 11 residues. J was trimmed by 14 bases and V by 5 bases; bases with no gene match: 5. CDR1 is SGHRS and CDR2 is YFSETQ in the germline V gene. The CDR3 is CASRLAGAKFF. The CDR3 DNA follows: TGCGCCAGCAGATTAGCGGGAGCTAAGTTCTTC. Using reference TRBV5-1 and TRBJ2-1 for the parts outside the CDR3, the full variable domain is KAGVTQTPRYLIKTRGQQVTLSCSPISGHRSVSWYQQTPGQGLQFLFEYFSETQRNKGNFPGRFSGRQFSNSRSEMNVSTLELGDSALYLCASRLAGAKFFGPGTRLTVL.

This CDR3 reads CASSYGGLSQPQHF. The DNA for the CDR3 is TGTGCCAGCAGTTACGGAGGGTTGAGCCAGCCCCAGCATTTT. This rearrangement joins TRBV5-6 to TRBJ1-5; D not certain. Germline V CDR1 and CDR2: SGHDT, YYEEEE. This CDR3 contains 14 residues. V was shortened by 5 bases and J by 7 bases, with 16 bases between the two germline ends.

V gene TRBV2 combines with J gene TRBJ1-4, with D possibly TRBD1 on 6 matching bases. CDR1 is SNHLY and CDR2 is FYNNEI in the germline V gene. V was cut by 5 bases and J by 7 bases, with 17 bases left in between. The CDR3 consists of 15 residues. The CDR3 loop is CASSNNRQAGEKLFF. Here the CDR3 DNA reads TGTGCCAGCAGTAACAACCGACAGGCGGGTGAAAAACTGTTTTTT.

J is TRBJ2-7 and V is TRBV27; 11 bases match TRBD1. Per the germline V gene, CDR1 is MNHEY and CDR2 is SMNVEV (reference sequence). The V segment lost 6 bases and the J segment 3 bases; nucleotides outside the gene matches: 7. The CDR3 is 15 amino acids. The CDR3, as DNA: TGTGCCAGCAGATCTCCCGGGACAGGGGGCTACGAGCAGTACTTC. Amino acids: CASRSPGTGGYEQYF.

The V gene is TRBV5-6, the J gene TRBJ2-3, with 8 bases aligning to TRBD1. Germline V lookup: CDR1 SGHDT, CDR2 YYEEEE. V shed 4 bases and J 1 base; nucleotides not matched to a gene: 8. The CDR3 runs 16 residues. CDR3 DNA sequence: TGTGCCAGCAGCCACCGGACAGGGTTTCGCACAGATACGCAGTATTTT. This translates into CASSHRTGFRTDTQYF.

The chain recombines TRBV6-5 with TRBJ2-5; TRBD1 agrees at 9 bases. Germline lookup yields CDR1 MNHEY and CDR2 SVGAGI. The length of the CDR3 is 15 residues. Losses at the gene ends were 5 bases for V and 3 bases for J; bases not matched to a gene: 7. Here the CDR3 DNA reads TGTGCCAGCAGTCCGGACAGGGGACCTAAAGAGACCCAGTACTTC. It encodes CASSPDRGPKETQYF.

The V gene is TRBV6-5, the J gene TRBJ2-1, with a weak D call TRBD1 (5 bases). Trimming took off 6 bases at V and 8 bases at J, with 17 bases between the two ends. Germline V gives CDR1 MNHEY, CDR2 SVGAGI. The CDR3 covers 14 residues. The CDR3 nucleotides read TGTGCCAGCAGCCTACGAACTACCAGGGATGAGCAGTTCTTC. This translates into CASSLRTTRDEQFF.

The rearrangement uses TRBV5-1 and TRBJ1-1; D may be TRBD1 (5 bases). Germline CDR1 reads SGHRS; CDR2 reads YFSETQ. The CDR3 sequence is 14 residues long. The germline V and J ends were trimmed by 3 bases and 5 bases, with 14 bases remaining between them. The CDR3 sequence is CASSSSRVETEAFF. The CDR3 coding sequence is TGCGCCAGCAGCTCCAGCAGGGTGGAGACTGAAGCTTTCTTT.

CDR3 amino acids: CASSQVITFEQYF. The CDR3 nucleotides read TGTGCCAGCAGCCAAGTTATCACTTTCGAGCAGTACTTC. The rearrangement joins TRBV14 to TRBJ2-7; D is uncertain. Trimming left V 1 base short and J 6 bases short, with 10 bases between. This CDR3 spans 13 amino acids. Germline CDR1 is SGHDN and CDR2 is FVKESK.

J is TRBJ2-3 and V is TRBV5-1; 7 bases fit TRBD2. The germline V gene encodes CDR1 SGHRS and CDR2 YFSETQ. There are 15 residues in the CDR3. The trim removed 0 bases at V and 4 bases at J, leaving 5 bases unmatched. The CDR3 DNA is TGCGCCAGCAGCTTGGTCGCGGGAGTCGCAGATACGCAGTATTTT. Its protein is CASSLVAGVADTQYF.

J is TRBJ1-1 and V is TRBV27, with 7 bases matching TRBD1. The CDR3 has 15 residues. The germline gives CDR1 MNHEY, CDR2 SMNVEV (reference sequence). After removal of 3 bases from V and 4 bases from J, the junction contained 8 bases not matched to a gene. CDR3 in amino acids: CASSFGNRGGTEAFF. CDR3 bases: TGTGCCAGCAGTTTCGGCAACAGGGGTGGCACTGAAGCTTTCTTT.

This chain uses TRBV30 with TRBJ2-5; D unclear. Germline CDR1 GTSNPN, CDR2 SVGIG (reference sequence). V was shortened by 0 bases and J by 5 bases, with 4 bases between the two germline ends. The CDR3 is made up of 11 amino acids. The CDR3 reads CAWSVRETQYF. CDR3 nucleotide sequence: TGTGCCTGGAGTGTGCGGGAGACCCAGTACTTC.

The chain combines TRBV6-5 with TRBJ2-5; D is perhaps TRBD2 (6 bases). Germline CDR1 is MNHEY and CDR2 is SVGAGI. Trimming left V 8 bases short and J 7 bases short, with 11 bases between. The CDR3 spans 11 residues. The CDR3 nucleotides read TGTGCCAGCTCTAGGAGGGGGACCCAGTACTTC. This sequence encodes CASSRRGTQYF.

This clone is categorized as medium-sized. The chain has TRBV4-3 and TRBJ1-2; D not resolved. Germline V CDR1 and CDR2: LGHNA, YSLEER. V lost 0 bases, J lost 0 bases, and 8 bases lay in between. The length of the CDR3 is 15 residues. For the CDR3, the DNA is TGCGCCAGCAGCCAAGAAGCACTATCTAACTATGGCTACACCTTC. Translating gives CASSQEALSNYGYTF.

The V gene is TRBV7-2, the J gene TRBJ1-6; 10 nucleotides match TRBD1. In germline, CDR1 is SGHTA, CDR2 FQGNSA. Trimming removed 5 bases from V and 1 base from J; junction bases left unmatched: 2. The CDR3 is 16 residues long. The CDR3 DNA is TGTGCCAGCAGCGAGGGACAGGGGTCCTATAATTCACCCCTCCACTTT. Amino acids: CASSEGQGSYNSPLHF.